This passage covers 21 T cell receptor beta chains from one sample sequenced in a study of identical twins. TCRdb processed the 5' RACE reads anew with MiXCR; each CDR3 protein has one entry. In the table there are roughly 250,000 distinct CDR3 sequences, about 14% of which are singletons. Sequencing was done on a sample of memory (CD45RO+) T cells sorted from blood. The source is a woman aged 18-30 years in good health.

The DNA of the CDR3 is TGTGCCAGCAGTGACGGTAATGAGCAGTTCTTC. Encoded protein: CASSDGNEQFF. The rearrangement joins TRBV6-4 to TRBJ2-1, with D uncertain. The CDR3 runs 11 residues. In germline, CDR1 is MRHNA, CDR2 SNTAGT. Trimming stripped 2 bases from V and 7 bases from J, with 3 bases between.

This sequence joins TRBV18 and TRBJ1-5, with D unclear. The CDR3 sequence is 12 residues long. V shed 2 bases and J shed 6 bases, with 5 bases lying between them. Germline lookup yields CDR1 KGHSH and CDR2 LQKENI. The CDR3 here is CASSPSTQPQHF. The CDR3 nucleotides are TGTGCCAGCTCACCATCTACTCAGCCCCAGCATTTT. The whole variable domain, filled in from reference TRBV18 and TRBJ1-5, reads NAGVMQNPRHLVRRRGQEARLRCSPMKGHSHVYWYRQLPEEGLKFMVYLQKENIIDESGMPKERFSAEFPKEGPSILRIQQVVRGDSAAYFCASSPSTQPQHFGDGTRLSIL.

This rearrangement joins TRBV6-1 to TRBJ2-7; TRBD1 matches at 9 bases. Germline CDR1 is MNHNS and CDR2 is SASEGT. This CDR3 region has 13 residues. Unmatched junction bases numbered 9, after V lost 11 bases and J lost 4 bases. CDR3 loop: CAGPGTGSYEQYF. CDR3 sequence (DNA): TGTGCCGGTCCCGGGACAGGGTCATACGAGCAGTACTTC.

In this sample, this clonotype turned up a few times. The rearrangement links TRBV14 to TRBJ2-5; possible D gene TRBD2, 5 bases. The ends were cut back, 2 bases at V and 4 bases at J, with 14 bases in the middle. This CDR3 contains 15 residues. CDR1 and CDR2 (germline): SGHDN, FVKESK. The CDR3 DNA reads as TGTGCCAGCAGCCAATTTCCGGGGATCGGAGAGACCCAGTACTTC. Translating it yields CASSQFPGIGETQYF. The variable domain in full, completed from reference TRBV14 and TRBJ2-5, reads EAGVTQFPSHSVIEKGQTVTLRCDPISGHDNLYWYRRVMGKEIKFLLHFVKESKQDESGMPNNRFLAERTGGTYSTLKVQPAELEDSGVYFCASSQFPGIGETQYFGPGTRLLVL.

In its sample, this clonotype was seen many times. V usage is TRBV20-1 and J usage is TRBJ2-3, with 7 bases fitting TRBD1. Germline-derived CDR1 and CDR2 are DFQATT and SNEGSKA (reference sequence). The CDR3 extends over 15 amino acids. J lost 1 base, V lost 6 bases, and 10 bases had no gene match. Here the CDR3 reads CSAVEGDRGTDTQYF. The CDR3 DNA reads as TGCAGTGCCGTCGAGGGGGACAGAGGCACAGATACGCAGTATTTT.

The table lists this clonotype with many counts. The rearrangement joins TRBV6-5 to TRBJ1-1, with D hard to call. The length of the CDR3 is 13 residues. Germline V gene sequence: CDR1 MNHEY, CDR2 SVGAGI. The V end lost 3 bases, the J end lost 3 bases, and 8 bases lay between the germline ends. The DNA for the CDR3 is TGTGCCAGCAGTTATTCCCGGCACACTGAAGCTTTCTTT. This sequence encodes CASSYSRHTEAFF.

The genes are TRBV15 and TRBJ1-5, with unresolved D. Trimming took 0 bases from V and 4 from J, leaving 4 bases between them. The CDR3 is 13 residues long. Germline CDR1 and CDR2: LNHNV and YYDKDF (reference sequence). CDR3 DNA sequence: TGTGCCACCAGCAGAGAAATGAATCAGCCCCAGCATTTT. This translates into CATSREMNQPQHF.

CDR3 in amino acids: CASSEETGASYEQYF. In DNA, the CDR3 is TGTGCCAGCAGTGAAGAAACCGGGGCTTCCTACGAGCAGTACTTC. The chain links TRBV6-1 to TRBJ2-7; either TRBD1 or TRBD2 may supply D (5 bases each). The CDR3 length is 15 residues. CDR1 is MNHNS and CDR2 is SASEGT in the germline V gene. Trimming removed 1 base from V and 1 base from J, with 11 bases in between.

This clonotype was observed at least ten times. The J gene is TRBJ1-2, the V gene TRBV20-1, with D maybe TRBD1 (5 bases). The CDR3 runs 11 residues. V dropped 6 bases and J dropped 3 bases, with 8 bases sitting between them. In germline, CDR1 is DFQATT, CDR2 SNEGSKA (reference sequence). The CDR3 protein is CSATTDYGYTF. As DNA, the CDR3 is TGCAGTGCGACGACAGACTATGGCTACACCTTC.

This chain uses TRBV20-1 with TRBJ2-7; D not resolved. CDR3 size: 13 residues. The ends were cut back, 2 bases at V and 0 bases at J, with 8 bases in the middle. The germline gives CDR1 DFQATT, CDR2 SNEGSKA (reference sequence). CDR3: CSARTGYSYEQYF. As DNA, the CDR3 is TGCAGTGCTAGAACGGGTTACTCCTACGAGCAGTACTTC.

Note on this clonotype: The junction departs from the called germline gene at one end, perhaps through a read error. The chain is built from TRBV20-1 and TRBJ2-2, with D unresolved. CDR1 and CDR2 from the germline V gene are DFQATT and SNEGSKA (reference sequence). The CDR3 consists of 14 residues. The CDR3 DNA reads TGCAGTGCTAGACACAACACAGACACAGGGGAGCTGTTTTTT. Translation: CSARHNTDTGELFF.

This clonotype was seen many times. J is TRBJ2-1 and V is TRBV12-3 or TRBV12-4; 8 bases map to TRBD2. The ends lost 6 bases at V and 0 bases at J; junction bases unmatched: 4. This CDR3 is built from 15 residues. The CDR3 sequence is CASSLSGSSYNEQFF. The CDR3 DNA reads as TGTGCCAGCAGCTTAAGCGGGAGCTCCTACAATGAGCAGTTCTTC.

This sequence joins TRBV5-5 and TRBJ2-5; D may correspond to TRBD1 or TRBD2 (5 bases each). V gave up 8 bases and J gave up 2 bases, with 19 bases separating them. Germline CDR1 is SGHKS and CDR2 is YYEKEE (reference sequence). CDR3 size: 15 residues. The chain's CDR3 is CASGRSGLDQETQYF. Written as DNA, the CDR3 is TGTGCCAGTGGTCGTTCGGGGCTAGATCAAGAGACCCAGTACTTC.

This clonotype has a handful of counts. Here the CDR3 DNA reads TGCAGGGCGGCGGGCGGGAGTGACACTGAAGCTTTCTTT. Protein product: CRAAGGSDTEAFF. The gene calls are TRBV20-1 and TRBJ1-1; D gene ambiguous. The germline V gene has CDR1 DFQATT and CDR2 SNEGSKA (reference sequence). This CDR3 has 13 residues.

In this sample, this clonotype turned up once. The chain recombines TRBV6-5 with TRBJ2-7, with TRBD2 matching over 7 bases. In germline, CDR1 is MNHEY, CDR2 SVGAGI. The CDR3 loop spans 13 amino acids. V lost 2 bases, J lost 6 bases, and 4 bases stayed unmatched. CDR3 amino acids: CASSYGPSGEQYF. In nucleotides, the CDR3 is TGTGCCAGCAGTTACGGGCCTAGCGGCGAGCAGTACTTC.

This clonotype has more than one count but fewer than ten. CDR3 DNA: TGCGCCAGCAGCTTTACCGGGCGGGATTCACCCCTCCACTTT. Translated: CASSFTGRDSPLHF. V is TRBV5-1 and J is TRBJ1-6; no reliable D call. The V gene lost 2 bases and the J gene lost 8 bases, with 11 bases spanning the gap. The length of the CDR3 is 14 residues. CDR1 is SGHRS and CDR2 is YFSETQ in the germline V gene.

V gene TRBV27 combines with J gene TRBJ2-1; TRBD2 matches 14 bases. V lost 5 bases, J lost 8 bases, and 8 bases stayed unmatched. Germline CDR1 reads MNHEY; CDR2 reads SMNVEV (reference sequence). The CDR3 is 16 amino acids. The CDR3 region is CASSRTGTSGSYEQFF. For the CDR3, the DNA is TGTGCCAGCAGTCGCACCGGGACTAGCGGGAGCTATGAGCAGTTCTTC.

This clonotype appeared many times. The V gene is TRBV29-1, the J gene TRBJ2-7; TRBD2 aligns across 9 bases. The length of the CDR3 is 12 residues. V lost 4 bases and J lost 5; bases outside the gene matches: 3. Germline V gene data show CDR1 as SQVTM and CDR2 as ANQGSEA. Written as DNA, the CDR3 is TGCAGCGTTGGGCTAGCGGGAAACGAGCAGTACTTC. Its protein is CSVGLAGNEQYF.

CDR3 residues: CACSRRGGRTDTQYF. CDR3 in DNA: TGTGCCTGCTCCAGGCGTGGGGGGCGGACAGATACGCAGTATTTT. The V gene is TRBV30, the J gene TRBJ2-3; either TRBD1 or TRBD2 may supply D (6 bases each). The germline CDR1 and CDR2 sequences are GTSNPN and SVGIG (reference sequence). Trimming took off 6 bases at V and 3 bases at J, with 19 bases between the two ends. The CDR3 extends over 15 amino acids.

There are a few counts of this clonotype. The CDR3 DNA reads TGTGCCAGCAGCGTGGTGTTCGGCTACACCTTC. Protein sequence: CASSVVFGYTF. The chain has TRBV7-9 and TRBJ1-2; D gene ambiguous. Germline CDR1 SEHNR, CDR2 FQNEAQ (reference sequence). CDR3 length equals 11 residues. Between the trimmed V and J ends, which lost 5 bases and 8 bases, there was a span of 9 bases.

This clonotype was observed many times. CDR3 coding DNA: TGTGCCAGCAGCCAAGATACGGGAGGGGTGGAGACCCAGTACTTC. Translating gives CASSQDTGGVETQYF. This sequence joins TRBV4-2 and TRBJ2-5, with 8 positions matching TRBD2. Germline V lookup: CDR1 LGHNA, CDR2 YNFKEQ. The CDR3 has 15 residues. V shed 0 bases, J shed 5 bases, and the junction held 5 bases outside the gene matches.